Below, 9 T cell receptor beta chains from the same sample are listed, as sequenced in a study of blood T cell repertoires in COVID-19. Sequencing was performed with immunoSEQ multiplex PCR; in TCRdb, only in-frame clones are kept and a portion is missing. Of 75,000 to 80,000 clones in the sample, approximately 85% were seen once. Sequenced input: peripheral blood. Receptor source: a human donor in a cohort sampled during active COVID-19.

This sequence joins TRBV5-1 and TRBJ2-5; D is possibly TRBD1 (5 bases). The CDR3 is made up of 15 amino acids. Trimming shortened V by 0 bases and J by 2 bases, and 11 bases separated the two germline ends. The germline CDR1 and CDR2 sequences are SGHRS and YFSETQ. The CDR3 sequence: CASSLGQGEQETQYF. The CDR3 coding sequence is TGCGCCAGCAGCTTGGGTCAGGGTGAACAAGAGACCCAGTACTTC.

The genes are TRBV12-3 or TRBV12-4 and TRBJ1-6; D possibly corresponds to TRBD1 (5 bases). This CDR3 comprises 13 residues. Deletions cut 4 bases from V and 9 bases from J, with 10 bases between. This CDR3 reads CASSSDGGSPLHF. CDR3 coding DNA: TGTGCCAGCAGTTCGGACGGGGGTTCACCCCTCCACTTT.

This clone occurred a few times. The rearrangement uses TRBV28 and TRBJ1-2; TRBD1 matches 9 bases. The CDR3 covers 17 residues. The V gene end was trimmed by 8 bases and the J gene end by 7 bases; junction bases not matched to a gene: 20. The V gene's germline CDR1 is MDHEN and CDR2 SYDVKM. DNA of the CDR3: TGTGCCAGCCAAAATTCACAGGGGGCTCTTGGGTATCGTGGCTACACCTTC. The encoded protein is CASQNSQGALGYRGYTF.

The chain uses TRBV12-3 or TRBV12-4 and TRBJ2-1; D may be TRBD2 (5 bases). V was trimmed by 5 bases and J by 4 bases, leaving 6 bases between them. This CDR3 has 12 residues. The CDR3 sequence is CASSRGYNEQFF. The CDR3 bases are TGTGCCAGCAGTCGGGGATACAATGAGCAGTTCTTC.

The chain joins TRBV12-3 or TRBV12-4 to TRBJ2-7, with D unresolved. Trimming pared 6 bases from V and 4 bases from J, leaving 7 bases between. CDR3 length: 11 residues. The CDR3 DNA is TGTGCCAGCAGCCCCGGTTACGAGCAGTACTTC. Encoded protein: CASSPGYEQYF.

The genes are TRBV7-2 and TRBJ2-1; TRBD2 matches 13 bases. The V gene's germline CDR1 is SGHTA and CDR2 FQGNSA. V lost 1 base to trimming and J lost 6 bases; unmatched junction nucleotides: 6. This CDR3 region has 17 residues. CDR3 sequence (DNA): TGTGCCAGCAGCTTAGGAGAACTAGCGGGAGGGACCAATGAGCAGTTCTTC. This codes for CASSLGELAGGTNEQFF. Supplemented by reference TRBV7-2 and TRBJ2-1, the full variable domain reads GAGVSQSPSNKVTEKGKDVELRCDPISGHTALYWYRQSLGQGLEFLIYFQGNSAPDKSGLPSDRFSAERTGGSVSTLTIQRTQQEDSAVYLCASSLGELAGGTNEQFFGPGTRLTVL.

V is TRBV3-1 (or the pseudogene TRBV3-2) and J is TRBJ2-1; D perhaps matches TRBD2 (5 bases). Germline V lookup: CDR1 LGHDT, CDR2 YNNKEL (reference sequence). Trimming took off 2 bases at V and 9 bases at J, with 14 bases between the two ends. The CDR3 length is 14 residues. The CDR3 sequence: CASSQSGGRAEQFF. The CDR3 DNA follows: TGTGCCAGCAGCCAATCTGGTGGGCGGGCTGAGCAGTTCTTC.

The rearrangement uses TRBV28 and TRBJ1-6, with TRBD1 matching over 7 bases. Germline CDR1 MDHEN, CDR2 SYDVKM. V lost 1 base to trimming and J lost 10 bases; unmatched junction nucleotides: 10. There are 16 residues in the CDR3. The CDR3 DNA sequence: TGTGCCAGCAGTTTATTGTCTGTGACAGGGAGGTCACCCCTCCACTTT. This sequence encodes CASSLLSVTGRSPLHF.

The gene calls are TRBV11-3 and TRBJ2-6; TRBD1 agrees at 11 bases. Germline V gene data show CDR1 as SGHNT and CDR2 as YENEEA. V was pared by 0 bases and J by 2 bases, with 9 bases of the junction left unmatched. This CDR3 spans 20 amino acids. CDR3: CASSLDPGRDRGTGANVLTF. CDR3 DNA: TGTGCCAGCAGCTTAGATCCCGGGCGGGACAGGGGGACTGGGGCCAACGTCCTGACTTTC. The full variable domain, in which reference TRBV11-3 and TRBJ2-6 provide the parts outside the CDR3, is EAGVVQSPRYKIIEKKQPVAFWCNPISGHNTLYWYLQNLGQGPELLIRYENEEAVDDSQLPKDRFSAERLKGVDSTLKIQPAELGDSAVYLCASSLDPGRDRGTGANVLTFGAGSRLTVL.